This section outlines one T cell receptor beta chain sequence together with its context. PCR amplification relied on 60 Vbeta primers (plus 13 Jbeta primers). Generated by immunoSEQ multiplex PCR, the TCRdb table keeps only in-frame clones and is missing some. The repertoire includes around 190,000 clones, approximately 85% of them detected once, and approximately 2.1% sits in the top ten. This entry is derived from a study of cytomegalovirus exposure and HLA in healthy donors. The source material was PBMCs. The receptor was derived from a woman between 50 and 59 years old in good health and CMV-seronegative.

The DNA for the CDR3 is TGTGCCAGCAGCTTGGCCCGAGTGAGCTCCTACAATGAGCAGTTCTTC. This sequence encodes CASSLARVSSYNEQFF. The V and J genes are TRBV5-6 and TRBJ2-1; no clear D. Germline V lookup: CDR1 SGHDT, CDR2 YYEEEE. Trimming removed 0 bases from V and 0 bases from J, with 10 bases in between. The CDR3 has 16 amino acids.